This record looks at one TCR beta chain sequence and its context. These data are taken from a study of blood T cell repertoires in COVID-19. Study-wide background: COVID-19 samples collected from the United States, Italy and Spain covered acute and convalescent phases. Sample material is recorded as cDNA or gDNA derived from T cells, B-cell-depleted T cells, or PBMCs.

Germline-derived CDR1 and CDR2 are MRHNA and SNTAGT. Trimming cost V 2 bases and J 0 bases, with 5 bases left between them. CDR3 length: 14 residues. Original methodology: Reference gene primer amplification yielded estimated nucleated cell counts. Sequencing used immunoSEQ multiplex PCR; TCRdb keeps in-frame clones, though not all of them. The V and J calls and clone size come from that table; D and trimming were worked out from the DNA. The sample holds about 180,000 clones, over 80% seen once. During active infection, Seattle patients enrolled and were then monitored through disease. Sequenced: peripheral blood. This receptor was taken from a middle-aged woman with COVID-19, enrolled during active disease. This chain connects TRBV6-4 to TRBJ2-1, with unresolved D. CDR3 nucleotides: TGTGCCAGCAGTGACCAACACTCCTACAATGAGCAGTTCTTC. It specifies CASSDQHSYNEQFF.